Listed here are 7 T cell receptor beta chains from one sample, sequenced in a study of PD-1 blockade in classical Hodgkin lymphoma. The protocol was immunoSEQ multiplex PCR, while the TCRdb copy is restricted to in-frame clones and leaves out a portion. The sample gives over 60,000 clones, about two thirds of which show up once; 7.5% to 9.5% is in the top ten. Relapses following autologous stem cell transplantation were seen in all patients, with brentuximab vedotin exposure varying. This specimen was peripheral blood mononuclear cells (PBMCs), taken before the second cycle of nivolumab. The receptors come from a human donor with classical Hodgkin lymphoma.

The chain uses TRBV5-1 and TRBJ1-2; D not resolved. V was clipped by 0 bases and J by 4 bases, with 7 bases between them. Looked up from germline, CDR1 is SGHRS and CDR2 is YFSETQ. This CDR3 comprises 13 residues. The CDR3 reads CASSLGESYGYTF. CDR3 nucleotides: TGCGCCAGCAGCTTGGGGGAAAGCTATGGCTACACCTTC.

The chain links TRBV2 to TRBJ1-6; D not resolved. The CDR3 spans 15 residues. Trimming pared 8 bases from V and 0 bases from J, leaving 11 bases between. The germline gives CDR1 SNHLY, CDR2 FYNNEI. The CDR3 here is CASRGAGSYNSPLHF. CDR3 bases: TGTGCCAGCCGAGGCGCAGGCTCCTATAATTCACCCCTCCACTTT.

The genes are TRBV21-1 and TRBJ2-7; TRBD1 was called by the table and not checked on the DNA. TRBV21-1 is described as a pseudogene. The CDR3 runs to 16 residues. CDR3 sequence (DNA): TGTGCCAGCAGCAAATCGTGGGGACAGGGGGGCTACGAGCAGTACTTC. This gives the protein CASSKSWGQGGYEQYF.

A few counts support this clone. This chain joins TRBV5-1 and TRBJ1-5; 7 bases align to TRBD1. Trimming removed 4 bases from V and 0 bases from J; junction bases left unmatched: 10. The CDR3 loop spans 17 amino acids. CDR1 is SGHRS and CDR2 is YFSETQ in the germline V gene. CDR3 DNA: TGCGCCAGCAGCCCCAACCGGGACAGTTATAGCAATCAGCCCCAGCATTTT. This sequence encodes CASSPNRDSYSNQPQHF.

This chain's CDR3 is CASSSQGNPPYEQYF. The CDR3 nucleotides are TGTGCCAGCAGCTCGCAGGGGAACCCTCCGTACGAGCAGTACTTC. This sequence joins TRBV5-8 and TRBJ2-7, with D possibly being TRBD1 (6 bases). The CDR3 totals 15 residues. The germline CDR1 and CDR2 sequences are SGHTS and YDEGEE. V lost 3 bases and J 4 bases, leaving 17 bases between the germline ends.

The chain employs TRBV10-3 and TRBJ2-1; possible D gene TRBD1, 6 bases. The V end lost 3 bases, the J end lost 5 bases, and 8 bases lay between the germline ends. The CDR3 is 13 residues long. The germline V gene has CDR1 ENHRY and CDR2 SYGVKD. The CDR3 spells CAISDSGDNEQFF. CDR3 DNA sequence: TGTGCCATCAGTGACTCAGGGGACAATGAGCAGTTCTTC.

This chain joins TRBV7-9 and TRBJ2-5; TRBD1 agrees at 7 bases. The end of the DNA fits TRBJ2-7 better, so the J call may be wrong. The germline V gene has CDR1 SEHNR and CDR2 FQNEAQ (reference sequence). The CDR3 covers 13 residues. This CDR3 reads CASSLAGGGEQYF. The CDR3 DNA reads as TGTGCCAGCAGCTTAGCAGGGGGCGGCGAGCAGTACTTC.